These T cell receptor beta chains were read from a single sample in a study of cytomegalovirus exposure and HLA in healthy donors. Clones were read by immunoSEQ multiplex PCR, and TCRdb kept only the in-frame ones, dropping some. The sample yields about 50,000 clones, roughly four fifths seen once. Sequencing used PBMCs. The source of these receptors is a woman between 40 and 50 years old in good health and CMV-seropositive. Both conserved end residues are part of each CDR3. Fields, in order: clone size, V gene, J gene, D gene, CDR3 DNA, CDR3 protein. D genes are given only for firm matches. Rows give clone size only sometimes, using once, few, many, or a class for an expanded clone.

size: few
V: TRBV28
J: TRBJ2-1
D: TRBD1
DNA: TGTGCCAGCAGTCCAGGGGGCTTTGGGCAGTTCTTC
CDR3: CASSPGGFGQFF

size: .
V: TRBV7-2
J: TRBJ2-5
D: .
DNA: TGTGCCAGCAGCTTAGTAGAGGCGGAGACCCAGTACTTC
CDR3: CASSLVEAETQYF

size: .
V: TRBV6-1
J: TRBJ2-5
D: TRBD1
DNA: TGTGCCAGCAGCGCGGACAGGGGGAGAGAGACCCAGTACTTC
CDR3: CASSADRGRETQYF

size: .
V: TRBV30
J: TRBJ2-1
D: TRBD1
DNA: TGTGCCTGGAGTTGGGTCCGGGACAGGGGCGAAATCTTC
CDR3: CAWSWVRDRGEIF

size: .
V: TRBV30
J: TRBJ2-1
D: TRBD1
DNA: TGTGCCTGCCCGGGACAGGGAAGGAATGAGCAGTTCTTC
CDR3: CACPGQGRNEQFF

size: .
V: TRBV7-9
J: TRBJ1-5
D: .
DNA: TGTGCCAGCAGCCCGGAAGGGGCCGGCAATCAGCCCCAGCATTTT
CDR3: CASSPEGAGNQPQHF

size: .
V: TRBV7-2
J: TRBJ1-1
D: .
DNA: TGTGCCAGCAGCCCAGCCCAGACAGGCTGGAACACTGAAGCTTTCTTT
CDR3: CASSPAQTGWNTEAFF

size: few
V: TRBV5-1
J: TRBJ1-2
D: TRBD1
DNA: TGCGCCAGCAGCACCTCAACAGGGGCGGATGGCTACACCTTC
CDR3: CASSTSTGADGYTF

size: once
V: TRBV4-2
J: TRBJ1-3
D: TRBD1
DNA: TGTGCCAGCAGCCAAGATAGGTCAGGGGGTTCTGGAAACACCATATATTTT
CDR3: CASSQDRSGGSGNTIYF

size: few
V: TRBV10-3
J: TRBJ1-6
D: .
DNA: TGTGCCATCAGTGGGGCCAGGGCCTCACCCCTCCACTTT
CDR3: CAISGARASPLHF

size: .
V: TRBV19
J: TRBJ2-7
D: TRBD2
DNA: TGTGCCAGTCGGTGGACTAGCGGATCCTACGAGCAGTACTTC
CDR3: CASRWTSGSYEQYF

size: .
V: TRBV4-1
J: TRBJ2-1
D: TRBD2
DNA: TGCGCCAGCAGCCAAGTACGGCGGGGGGCTTCGAGCTCCTACAATGAGCAGTTCTTC
CDR3: CASSQVRRGASSSYNEQFF

size: few
V: TRBV5-4
J: TRBJ1-2
D: .
DNA: TGTGCCAGCAGCTTGGACAGGGTTGTAACCTACACCTTC
CDR3: CASSLDRVVTYTF

size: .
V: TRBV9
J: TRBJ1-2
D: .
DNA: TGTGCCACTTCGGGGAGATGGGGCTACACCTTC
CDR3: CATSGRWGYTF

size: .
V: TRBV18
J: TRBJ1-5
D: TRBD1
DNA: TGTGCCAGCCGAGCCGGGACAGGGTCGGGCAATCAGCCCCAGCATTTT
CDR3: CASRAGTGSGNQPQHF

size: .
V: TRBV7-9
J: TRBJ1-2
D: TRBD1
DNA: TGTGCCAGCAGCTTAGGGGGACAGGGCGCTAGCTATGGCTACACCTTC
CDR3: CASSLGGQGASYGYTF

size: .
V: TRBV7-2
J: TRBJ2-3
D: TRBD2
DNA: TGTGCCAGCAGCACCAGGGGCGGGGGGTCCACAGATACGCAGTATTTT
CDR3: CASSTRGGGSTDTQYF

size: .
V: TRBV9
J: TRBJ2-3
D: .
DNA: TGTGCCAGCAGCGTGACGGGTGCTAGCACAGATACGCAGTATTTT
CDR3: CASSVTGASTDTQYF

size: .
V: TRBV6-1
J: TRBJ2-3
D: TRBD1
DNA: TGTGCCAGCAGTCGGACAGGGGAGGATACGCAGTATTTT
CDR3: CASSRTGEDTQYF

size: .
V: TRBV6-1
J: TRBJ1-5
D: .
DNA: TGTGCCAGCAGTTCCGGAGGGTCGGGCAATCAGCCCCAGCATTTT
CDR3: CASSSGGSGNQPQHF

size: .
V: TRBV7-2
J: TRBJ1-5
D: TRBD1
DNA: TGTGCCAGCAGCCCACAGGGGGATCGCAATCAGCCCCAGCATTTT
CDR3: CASSPQGDRNQPQHF

size: .
V: TRBV6-6
J: TRBJ2-1
D: TRBD2
DNA: TGTGCCAGCACTCGGGACTACTCTAACAATGAGCAGTTCTTC
CDR3: CASTRDYSNNEQFF

size: .
V: TRBV28
J: TRBJ1-5
D: TRBD1
DNA: TGTGCCACCTCAAGTGGTGGGACAGCAAATCAGCCCCAGCATTTT
CDR3: CATSSGGTANQPQHF

size: .
V: TRBV15
J: TRBJ1-4
D: .
DNA: TGTGCCACCAGCAGAGATGGCGGGGGAAATGAAAAACTGTTTTTT
CDR3: CATSRDGGGNEKLFF

size: once
V: TRBV27
J: TRBJ2-5
D: .
DNA: TGTGCCGATCCAGGGATTGGCGAGACCCAGTACTTC
CDR3: CADPGIGETQYF

size: few
V: TRBV5-6
J: TRBJ1-1
D: .
DNA: TGTGCCAGCAGCTTAGACAGGCGCAACACTGAAGCTTTCTTT
CDR3: CASSLDRRNTEAFF

size: .
V: TRBV4-2
J: TRBJ2-7
D: .
DNA: TGTGCCAGCAGCCAAGATGATTCGGGGAGGGAGCAGTACTTC
CDR3: CASSQDDSGREQYF

size: .
V: TRBV5-4
J: TRBJ2-7
D: TRBD1
DNA: TGTGCCAGCAGCCGGCGGGACAGGGCGTCCGACGAGCAGTACTTC
CDR3: CASSRRDRASDEQYF

size: .
V: TRBV5-1
J: TRBJ1-6
D: .
DNA: TGCGCCAGCAGCTTGGACGGACAGCCTTATAATTCACCCCTCCACTTT
CDR3: CASSLDGQPYNSPLHF

size: .
V: TRBV7-9
J: TRBJ1-4
D: .
DNA: TGTGCCAGCAGCCGTGGACCGGGAGGTGAAAAACTGTTTTTT
CDR3: CASSRGPGGEKLFF

size: .
V: TRBV6-5
J: TRBJ1-2
D: .
DNA: TGTGCCAGCAGTTCCCTCGGGGAGACTAACTATGGCTACACCTTC
CDR3: CASSSLGETNYGYTF

size: .
V: TRBV7-2
J: TRBJ2-7
D: TRBD1
DNA: TGTGCCAGCAGCTTAGACAGGGGCCTTTACGAGCAGTACTTC
CDR3: CASSLDRGLYEQYF

size: .
V: TRBV5-1
J: TRBJ2-3
D: .
DNA: TGCGCCAGCAGCTTGGGGGACAAGGGGGATACGCAGTATTTT
CDR3: CASSLGDKGDTQYF

size: .
V: TRBV11-1
J: TRBJ1-3
D: .
DNA: TGTGCCAGCACCTTCAACACGGGATCTTCCGGCACCATATATTTT
CDR3: CASTFNTGSSGTIYF

size: few
V: TRBV27
J: TRBJ2-1
D: .
DNA: TGTGCCAGCAGTTTCAGGGCTAATGAGCAGTTCTTC
CDR3: CASSFRANEQFF

size: .
V: TRBV7-8
J: TRBJ1-1
D: .
DNA: TGTGCCAGCAGCTGGGGCAGGACGAACACTGAAGCTTTCTTT
CDR3: CASSWGRTNTEAFF

size: .
V: TRBV7-2
J: TRBJ1-2
D: TRBD1
DNA: TGTGCCAGCAGCTTAACAGGGGTGATAAGTGAGGGCTACACCTTC
CDR3: CASSLTGVISEGYTF

size: .
V: TRBV27
J: TRBJ2-2
D: .
DNA: TGTGCCAGCAGACAGTCGAACACCGGGGAGCTGTTTTTT
CDR3: CASRQSNTGELFF

size: .
V: TRBV11-2
J: TRBJ2-1
D: TRBD1
DNA: TGTGCCAGCAGTCCTGGGACAGGGGGAATGAATGAGCAGTTCTTC
CDR3: CASSPGTGGMNEQFF

size: .
V: TRBV30
J: TRBJ2-7
D: .
DNA: TGTGCCTGGAGGGAGGGTTTTTACGAGCAGTACTTC
CDR3: CAWREGFYEQYF